Below are 30 T cell receptor beta chains sequenced from a single sample in a study of Graves' ophthalmopathy and Graves' hyperthyroidism (dated by TCRdb to 2017 to 2018). The run used an Illumina HiSeq 2000. For repertoire sequencing, TCR beta CDR3 regions were amplified from RNA transcripts. The first round of RT-PCR was done with HTBI primers and the Qiagen OneStep RT-PCR kit, and was followed by a second round of multiplex PCR, then size selection and purification. TCRdb redid the processing of the public reads, applying fastp at Q25 and MiXCR, and retained in-frame beta chains. Rows with a matching CDR3 protein are joined into one entry that keeps the most common DNA and genes. For this sample there are a few hundred thousand distinct CDR3 sequences; roughly 40% appear just once. About 4% of the sample lies in the top ten. The sample was peripheral blood or thyroid tissue (not recorded which). The receptors originated from an adult man with Graves' hyperthyroidism.

The chain is built from TRBV5-1 and TRBJ2-3; 8 bases align to TRBD2. The V gene's germline CDR1 is SGHRS and CDR2 YFSETQ. The V segment lost 2 bases and the J segment 6 bases; nucleotides outside the gene matches: 8. The CDR3 length is 15 residues. Here the CDR3 reads CASSLRGLGFDTQYF. The CDR3 DNA reads as TGCGCCAGCAGCTTAAGGGGACTAGGTTTCGATACGCAGTATTTT.

Only a few counts were recorded for this clonotype. The chain is built from TRBV5-8 and TRBJ1-4; D possibly corresponds to TRBD1 (6 bases). This CDR3 comprises 14 residues. V was trimmed by 2 bases and J by 5 bases, leaving 10 bases between them. Germline V gene lookup returns CDR1 SGHTS and CDR2 YDEGEE. CDR3 bases: TGTGCCAGCAGCTTAGGACAGCCGAATGAAAAACTGTTTTTT. Protein product: CASSLGQPNEKLFF.

The chain is built from TRBV29-1 and TRBJ1-4, with 9 bases identical to TRBD1. CDR3 length: 13 amino acids. V was clipped by 6 bases and J by 6 bases; unmatched bases: 5. Looked up from germline, CDR1 is SQVTM and CDR2 is ANQGSEA. The CDR3 DNA reads as TGCAGCGTGGGGGGACAGGGATATGAAAAACTGTTTTTT. As protein: CSVGGQGYEKLFF.

Points on this clonotype: Just one base apart from a much larger clone, this may be a read error. The chain carries TRBV5-5 and TRBJ2-7, with 10 positions matching TRBD2. The germline gives CDR1 SGHKS, CDR2 YYEKEE (reference sequence). This CDR3 is built from 14 residues. The CDR3 DNA reads as TGTGCCAGCAGCTCAGGACCAGCGGGAGGGGAGCAATACTTC. It specifies CASSSGPAGGEQYF.

This chain uses TRBV11-2 with TRBJ2-7, with D possibly matching TRBD1 (5 bases). Trimming stripped 1 base from V and 1 base from J, with 11 bases between. There are 15 residues in the CDR3. The germline gives CDR1 SGHAT, CDR2 FQNNGV. Here the CDR3 reads CASSLGLGVSYEQYF. The CDR3 bases are TGTGCCAGCAGCTTAGGATTAGGGGTGTCCTACGAGCAGTACTTC.

The rearrangement joins TRBV20-1 to TRBJ2-7; TRBD1 is a possible D gene (6 bases). The CDR3 has 12 residues. Germline loops: CDR1 DFQATT, CDR2 SNEGSKA (reference sequence). Trimming removed 7 bases at V and 2 bases at J, with 12 bases between. CDR3 DNA sequence: TGCAGTGGGTTGAGGACAGCCTACGAGCAGTACTTC. Protein: CSGLRTAYEQYF.

The sample holds many counts of this clonotype. The chain links TRBV7-2 to TRBJ1-2; D remains unclear. With 1 base removed from V and 7 bases from J, the gap between germline ends came to 16 bases. This CDR3 spans 15 amino acids. Germline V gene data show CDR1 as SGHTA and CDR2 as FQGNSA. In DNA form, the CDR3 reads TGTGCCAGCAGCTTAGATTGGGAAAGGACGGGTGGCTACACCTTC. This codes for CASSLDWERTGGYTF.

For this clonotype: At one end the junction does not follow the germline gene, possibly because of a read error. The V call is TRBV7-9, the J call TRBJ2-5; 7 bases fit TRBD2. CDR3 size: 15 residues. Germline V lookup: CDR1 SEHNR, CDR2 FQNEAQ (reference sequence). The chain's CDR3 is CASSQRGGDKETQYF. The CDR3 DNA follows: TGCGCCAGCAGCCAGAGGGGAGGGGATAAAGAGACCCAGTACTTC. Combining the CDR3 with reference TRBV7-9 and TRBJ2-5 gives the whole variable domain DTGVSQNPRHKITKRGQNVTFRCDPISEHNRLYWYRQTLGQGPEFLTYFQNEAQLEKSRLLSDRFSAERPKGSFSTLEIQRTEQGDSAMYLCASSQRGGDKETQYFGPGTRLLVL.

This clonotype showed up many times. The chain is built from TRBV2 and TRBJ1-5; TRBD1 aligns across 10 bases. The CDR3 has 15 amino acids. Germline CDR1 and CDR2: SNHLY and FYNNEI. V dropped 6 bases and J dropped 6; count of bases not matched to a gene: 8. CDR3 sequence reads: CASSPDRGPGQPQHF. DNA for the CDR3: TGTGCCAGCAGCCCAGACAGGGGGCCGGGTCAGCCCCAGCATTTT.

In its sample, this clonotype was seen many times. The chain is built from TRBV29-1 and TRBJ1-1; D uncertain. Trimming cost V 7 bases and J 5 bases, with 14 bases left between them. This CDR3 is 12 amino acids long. Germline CDR1 and CDR2: SQVTM and ANQGSEA. The CDR3 bases are TGCAGCGCCGTTAGGTGGGGTACTGAAGCTTTCTTT. Residues: CSAVRWGTEAFF.

This clonotype was recorded at least ten times. This chain joins TRBV14 and TRBJ2-5; 8 nucleotides match TRBD1. The CDR3 is made up of 15 amino acids. V shed 2 bases and J 5 bases; nucleotides not matched to a gene: 7. Germline loops: CDR1 SGHDN, CDR2 FVKESK. In DNA, the CDR3 is TGTGCCAGCAGCCAAACGACAGGGGCTTGGGAGACCCAGTACTTC. Amino acid sequence: CASSQTTGAWETQYF.

The table lists this clonotype with many counts. The chain employs TRBV29-1 and TRBJ1-1; 9 bases fit TRBD1. CDR3 length: 12 amino acids. Germline V CDR1 and CDR2: SQVTM, ANQGSEA. After removal of 5 bases from V and 8 bases from J, the junction contained 6 bases not matched to a gene. CDR3 sequence reads: CSVLRDRDEAFF. In DNA form, the CDR3 reads TGCAGCGTTCTCCGGGACAGGGACGAAGCTTTCTTT. The full variable domain, with the rest looked up from reference TRBV29-1 and TRBJ1-1, is SAVISQKPSRDICQRGTSLTIQCQVDSQVTMMFWYRQQPGQSLTLIATANQGSEATYESGFVIDKFPISRPNLTFSTLTVSNMSPEDSSIYLCSVLRDRDEAFFGQGTRLTVV.

Note on this clonotype: A much larger clone lies one base from this, so it may be a read error. V and J are TRBV7-9 and TRBJ1-2; 7 bases align to TRBD1. In germline, CDR1 is SEHNR, CDR2 FQNEAQ (reference sequence). The CDR3 is 15 residues long. Written as DNA, the CDR3 is TGTACCAGCAGCTTAGATACAGGGGCCAACTATGGCTACACCTTC. Its protein product is CTSSLDTGANYGYTF. Supplemented by reference TRBV7-9 and TRBJ1-2, the full variable domain reads DTGVSQNPRHKITKRGQNVTFRCDPISEHNRLYWYRQTLGQGPEFLTYFQNEAQLEKSRLLSDRFSAERPKGSFSTLEIQRTEQGDSAMYLCTSSLDTGANYGYTFGSGTRLTVV.

A single count supports this clonotype. V usage is TRBV6-5 and J usage is TRBJ2-7, with D unresolved. CDR3 length: 14 amino acids. Between the trimmed V and J ends, which lost 7 bases and 2 bases, there was a span of 15 bases. From germline, CDR1 is MNHEY and CDR2 SVGAGI. CDR3 sequence (DNA): TGTGCCAGCATGGGGTCCCTGGCGGCCTACGAGCAGTACTTC. It yields the protein CASMGSLAAYEQYF.

This clonotype was recorded a few times. The chain joins TRBV28 to TRBJ2-7, with TRBD2 matching 7 bases. The germline CDR1 and CDR2 sequences are MDHEN and SYDVKM. V shed 6 bases and J 5 bases; nucleotides not matched to a gene: 7. The CDR3 runs 13 residues. The CDR3 DNA reads as TGTGCCAGCAGGTGGACTAGAGGGGACGAGCAGTACTTC. It specifies CASRWTRGDEQYF.

The chain links TRBV20-1 to TRBJ1-5, with D possibly being TRBD1 (6 bases). The CDR3 extends over 13 amino acids. Germline V gene data show CDR1 as DFQATT and CDR2 as SNEGSKA (reference sequence). Trimming pared 0 bases from V and 9 bases from J, leaving 12 bases between. CDR3 sequence (DNA): TGCAGTGCTAGAGAAGTCTTAGGGGGGCCCCAGCATTTT. It specifies CSAREVLGGPQHF.

This clonotype was seen many times. V usage is TRBV29-1 and J usage is TRBJ1-1; D is possibly TRBD1 (5 bases). The germline CDR1 and CDR2 sequences are SQVTM and ANQGSEA. V was clipped by 1 base and J by 2 bases, with 8 bases between them. This CDR3 comprises 13 residues. CDR3 bases: TGCAGCGTTGAAGGGCAGGGAAACACTGAAGCTTTCTTT. This encodes CSVEGQGNTEAFF. Full variable domain (remainder filled in from reference TRBV29-1 and TRBJ1-1): SAVISQKPSRDICQRGTSLTIQCQVDSQVTMMFWYRQQPGQSLTLIATANQGSEATYESGFVIDKFPISRPNLTFSTLTVSNMSPEDSSIYLCSVEGQGNTEAFFGQGTRLTVV.

The V call is TRBV29-1, the J call TRBJ2-5; D possibly matches TRBD1 or TRBD2 (5 bases each). V dropped 4 bases and J dropped 5 bases, with 20 bases sitting between them. CDR1 and CDR2 from the germline V gene are SQVTM and ANQGSEA. This CDR3 has 15 amino acids. The CDR3 nucleotides are TGCAGCGTTGTGTCAAGGGACGCGGGCGTGGAGACCCAGTACTTC. Translation gives CSVVSRDAGVETQYF.

This clonotype was observed at least ten times. The rearrangement uses TRBV19 and TRBJ2-7, with TRBD2 matching 7 bases. The ends lost 3 bases at V and 5 bases at J; junction bases unmatched: 7. Looked up from germline, CDR1 is LNHDA and CDR2 is SQIVND (reference sequence). The CDR3 runs to 14 residues. CDR3 sequence reads: CASSMPSGNNEQYF. CDR3 DNA: TGTGCCAGTAGTATGCCCAGCGGGAACAACGAGCAGTACTTC.

This clonotype was seen at least ten times. The chain combines TRBV29-1 with TRBJ2-2; 9 nucleotides align to TRBD1. The ends lost 6 bases at V and 3 bases at J; junction bases unmatched: 2. This CDR3 comprises 13 residues. Germline assignment: CDR1 SQVTM and CDR2 ANQGSEA. Here the CDR3 DNA reads TGCAGCGTCGGACAGGGGTACACCGGGGAGCTGTTTTTT. Its protein product is CSVGQGYTGELFF.

This clonotype was found many times. Relative to the germline gene, one junction end is altered; a read error may explain this. The chain uses TRBV7-7 and TRBJ2-7; D might be TRBD2 (6 bases). The CDR3 runs 13 residues. Looked up from germline, CDR1 is SSHAT and CDR2 is FNYEAQ (reference sequence). This CDR3 reads CASSLAANYEQYF. The CDR3 DNA reads as TGTGCTAGCAGCTTAGCGGCAAATTACGAGCAGTACTTC.

This clonotype was seen only a few times. V gene TRBV28 combines with J gene TRBJ2-7; D unresolved. V was clipped by 1 base and J by 2 bases, with 9 bases between them. This CDR3 contains 14 residues. Germline lookup yields CDR1 MDHEN and CDR2 SYDVKM. CDR3 region: CASSLFSLPYEQYF. CDR3 nucleotide sequence: TGTGCCAGCAGTTTATTCTCCCTACCCTACGAGCAGTACTTC.

The chain uses TRBV11-2 and TRBJ1-1; a possible D gene is TRBD1 (5 bases). The V end was cut by 5 bases, the J end by 0 bases, with 13 bases between. CDR3 length: 15 residues. The germline gives CDR1 SGHAT, CDR2 FQNNGV. The CDR3 region has the DNA TGTGCCAGCAGCAAGGGACGGGCCATGAACACTGAAGCTTTCTTT. The encoded protein is CASSKGRAMNTEAFF. The full variable domain, in which reference TRBV11-2 and TRBJ1-1 provide the parts outside the CDR3, is EAGVAQSPRYKIIEKRQSVAFWCNPISGHATLYWYQQILGQGPKLLIQFQNNGVVDDSQLPKDRFSAERLKGVDSTLKIQPAKLEDSAVYLCASSKGRAMNTEAFFGQGTRLTVV.

This clonotype was detected many times. V is TRBV12-5 and J is TRBJ2-7, with 8 bases identical to TRBD2. Germline CDR1 reads LGHNT; CDR2 reads FRNRAP. The CDR3 runs 13 residues. With V trimmed by 0 bases and J by 6 bases, 1 base remained unmatched. CDR3 amino acids: CASGLVAGAEQYF. CDR3 DNA: TGTGCTAGTGGTTTGGTAGCGGGAGCCGAGCAGTACTTC.

This clonotype was observed at least ten times. The gene calls are TRBV19 and TRBJ2-5; TRBD2 is a possible D gene (7 bases). The germline V gene encodes CDR1 LNHDA and CDR2 SQIVND (reference sequence). There are 14 residues in the CDR3. Trimming left V 9 bases short and J 5 bases short, with 19 bases between. CDR3 loop: CASHEGGAGETQYF. In DNA, the CDR3 is TGTGCCAGCCATGAGGGGGGGGCGGGCGAGACCCAGTACTTC.

This chain joins TRBV5-1 and TRBJ1-2; D possibly corresponds to TRBD1 (6 bases). CDR1 and CDR2 (germline): SGHRS, YFSETQ. V lost 5 bases, J lost 4 bases, and 12 bases lay in between. The CDR3 is made up of 13 amino acids. CDR3: CASSKEGVYGYTF. As DNA, the CDR3 is TGCGCCAGCAGTAAGGAGGGGGTCTATGGCTACACCTTC.

The V gene is TRBV5-1, the J gene TRBJ2-2, with 9 nucleotides matching TRBD1. Germline CDR1 reads SGHRS; CDR2 reads YFSETQ. The V segment lost 4 bases and the J segment 6 bases; nucleotides outside the gene matches: 16. The length of the CDR3 is 18 residues. Written as DNA, the CDR3 is TGCGCCAGCAGCGTTGACCTACAGGGGGCTAACTTCCCCGGGGAGCTGTTTTTT. Its translation: CASSVDLQGANFPGELFF.

This clonotype was observed a handful of times. V is TRBV7-3 and J is TRBJ1-1; TRBD1 matches 11 bases. Germline V CDR1 and CDR2: SGHTA, FQGTGA. This CDR3 is 18 amino acids long. V shed 2 bases, J shed 5 bases, and the junction held 13 bases outside the gene matches. CDR3 sequence (DNA): TGTGCCAGCAGCTTAGTACTTCTTGGGACAGGGGGAGGAACTGAAGCTTTCTTT. Translating gives CASSLVLLGTGGGTEAFF.

The chain couples TRBV29-1 to TRBJ1-4; 11 bases agree with TRBD1. Trimming cost V 3 bases and J 8 bases; bases outside gene matches: 8. The germline V gene has CDR1 SQVTM and CDR2 ANQGSEA. This CDR3 is 15 amino acids long. The CDR3 nucleotides read TGCAGCGTTGATTTGCCGGGACAGGGGGTCGAAAAACTGTTTTTT. Amino acids: CSVDLPGQGVEKLFF. The full variable domain, its missing parts supplied by reference TRBV29-1 and TRBJ1-4, is SAVISQKPSRDICQRGTSLTIQCQVDSQVTMMFWYRQQPGQSLTLIATANQGSEATYESGFVIDKFPISRPNLTFSTLTVSNMSPEDSSIYLCSVDLPGQGVEKLFFGSGTQLSVL.

At least ten counts were recorded for this clonotype. V and J are TRBV2 and TRBJ2-5; possibly TRBD2 for D (6 bases). Germline values: CDR1 SNHLY, CDR2 FYNNEI. The V gene lost 1 base and the J gene lost 4 bases, with 22 bases spanning the gap. The CDR3 contains 18 residues. Here the CDR3 reads CASSEDRGGRGSGETQYF. The CDR3 DNA reads TGTGCCAGCAGTGAAGATCGGGGCGGCCGGGGGAGCGGAGAGACCCAGTACTTC.